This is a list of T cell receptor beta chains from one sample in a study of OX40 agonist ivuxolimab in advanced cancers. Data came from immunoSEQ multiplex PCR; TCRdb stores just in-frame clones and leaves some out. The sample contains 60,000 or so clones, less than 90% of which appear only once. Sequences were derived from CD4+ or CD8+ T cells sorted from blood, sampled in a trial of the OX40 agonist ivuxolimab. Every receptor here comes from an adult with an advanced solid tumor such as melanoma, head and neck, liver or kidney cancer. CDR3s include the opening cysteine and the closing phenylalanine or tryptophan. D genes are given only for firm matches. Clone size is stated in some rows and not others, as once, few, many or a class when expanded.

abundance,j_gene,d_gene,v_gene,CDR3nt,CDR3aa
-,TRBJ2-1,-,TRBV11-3,TGTGCCAGCAGCTTAGTGAGGGATGGGCTAGCGAGGCATGAGCAGTTCTTC,CASSLVRDGLARHEQFF
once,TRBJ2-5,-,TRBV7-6,TGTGCCAGCAGCTTAGACCAAGAGACCCAGTACTTC,CASSLDQETQYF
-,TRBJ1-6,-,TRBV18,TGTGCCAGCTCACCCCCGTGGGGCAGGGGCCCCCCGGGAAATTCACCCCTCCACTTT,CASSPPWGRGPPGNSPLHF
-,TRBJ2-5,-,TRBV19,TGTGCCAGTAGTGCCCAACAGGGTTGGGGGACCCAGTACTTC,CASSAQQGWGTQYF
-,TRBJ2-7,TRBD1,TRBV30,TGTGCCCACTCCGGGACAGGGGAATCTAAGTACGAGCAGTACTTC,CAHSGTGESKYEQYF
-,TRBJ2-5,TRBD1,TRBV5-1,TGCGCCAGCAGCCGACGGACAGGGGGAGAGACCCAGTACTTC,CASSRRTGGETQYF
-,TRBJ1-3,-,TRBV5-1,TGCGCCAGCAGTTCAGGATCGGGTGGAAACACCATATATTTT,CASSSGSGGNTIYF
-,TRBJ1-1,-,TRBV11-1,TGTGCCAGCAGCTCGCGAAAACTGAGGGCAAACACTGAAGCTTTCTTT,CASSSRKLRANTEAFF
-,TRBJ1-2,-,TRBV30,TGTGCCTGGAGGCAGGAAAGCAACTATGGCTACACCTTC,CAWRQESNYGYTF
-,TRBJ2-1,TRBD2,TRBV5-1,TGCGCCAGCAGCTTACTAGCGGGGCATATCAATGAGCAGTTCTTC,CASSLLAGHINEQFF
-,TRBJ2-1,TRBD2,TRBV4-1,TGCGCCAGCAGCTACGGGACTAGCCGCTGGGATGAGCAGTTCTTC,CASSYGTSRWDEQFF
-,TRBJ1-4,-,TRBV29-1,TGCAGCGTTGAGGAAGACGAAAAACTGTTTTTT,CSVEEDEKLFF
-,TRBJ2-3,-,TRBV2,TGTGCCAGCAGTGACTTGTTGGCGGCAGATACGCAGTATTTT,CASSDLLAADTQYF
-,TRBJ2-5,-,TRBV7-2,TGTGCCAGCAGCTTAGTCAGCCAGACCCAGTACTTC,CASSLVSQTQYF
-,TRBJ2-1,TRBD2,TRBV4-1,TGCGCCAGCAGCCCAGGGTGGCTAGGGAGGGCGATCTACAATGAGCAGTTCTTC,CASSPGWLGRAIYNEQFF
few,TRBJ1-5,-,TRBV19,TGTGCCAGTAGTCCCAATAGCAATCAGCCCCAGCATTTT,CASSPNSNQPQHF
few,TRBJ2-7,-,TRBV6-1,TGTGCCAGCAGTGAAGGACAGTTGTCCTACGAGCAGTACTTC,CASSEGQLSYEQYF
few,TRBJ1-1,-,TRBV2,TGTGCCAGCAGTGGGGAGGGGCTGGGCACTGAAGCTTTCTTT,CASSGEGLGTEAFF
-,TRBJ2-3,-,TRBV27,TGTGCCAGCATAGTAGGCAGCACAGATACGCAGTATTTT,CASIVGSTDTQYF
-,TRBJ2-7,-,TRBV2,TGTGCCAGCAGTGAAACGGGACACGGGATTCAGAACGAGCAGTACTTC,CASSETGHGIQNEQYF
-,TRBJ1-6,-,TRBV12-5,TGTGCTAGTGTCGCGGACAGCTCAAATTCACCCCTCCACTTT,CASVADSSNSPLHF